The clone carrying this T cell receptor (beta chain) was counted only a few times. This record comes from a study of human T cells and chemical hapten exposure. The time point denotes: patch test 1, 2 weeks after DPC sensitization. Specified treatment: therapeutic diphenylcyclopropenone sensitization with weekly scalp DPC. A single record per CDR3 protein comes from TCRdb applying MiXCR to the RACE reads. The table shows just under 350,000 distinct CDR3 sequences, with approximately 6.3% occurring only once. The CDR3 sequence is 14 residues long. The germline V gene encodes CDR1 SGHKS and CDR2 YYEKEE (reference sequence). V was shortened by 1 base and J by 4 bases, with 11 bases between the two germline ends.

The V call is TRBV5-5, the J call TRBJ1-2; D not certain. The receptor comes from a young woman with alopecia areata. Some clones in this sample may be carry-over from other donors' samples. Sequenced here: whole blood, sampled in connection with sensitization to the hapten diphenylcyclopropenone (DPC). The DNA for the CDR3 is TGTGCCAGCAGCTTGTCCCAGGACGTCTATGGCTACACCTTC. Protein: CASSLSQDVYGYTF.